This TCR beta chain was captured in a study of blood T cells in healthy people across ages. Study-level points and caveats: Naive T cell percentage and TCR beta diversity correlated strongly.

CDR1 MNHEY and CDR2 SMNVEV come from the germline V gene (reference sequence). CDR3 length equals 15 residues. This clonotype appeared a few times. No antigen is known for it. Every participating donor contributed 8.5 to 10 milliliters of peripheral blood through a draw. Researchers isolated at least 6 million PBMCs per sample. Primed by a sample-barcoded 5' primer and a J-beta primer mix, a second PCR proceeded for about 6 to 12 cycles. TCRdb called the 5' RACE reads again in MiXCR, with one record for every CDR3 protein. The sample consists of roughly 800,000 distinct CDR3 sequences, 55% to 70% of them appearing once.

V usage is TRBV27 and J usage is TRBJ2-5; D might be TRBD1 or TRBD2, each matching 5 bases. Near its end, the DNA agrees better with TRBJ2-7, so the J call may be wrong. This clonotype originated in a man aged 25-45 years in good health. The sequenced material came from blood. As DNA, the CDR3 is TGTGCCAGCACCAACCACTACGGGACGTTGTACGAGCAGTACTTC. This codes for CASTNHYGTLYEQYF.